This entry describes one TCR beta chain. At one end the junction does not follow the germline gene, possibly because of a read error. There are 11 residues in the CDR3. Per germline, CDR1 MDHEN and CDR2 SYDVKM. The sample comes from a study of blood T cell repertoires in COVID-19. Measured with immunoSEQ multiplex PCR; TCRdb has only the in-frame clones, and not every one. The top ten clones hold 18% of a sample with 150,000 to 200,000 clones, about 88% of them seen once. The sequence was obtained from a man aged 55 to 70 with active or convalescent COVID-19. The rearrangement joins TRBV28 to TRBJ1-1, with 9 bases that match TRBD1. Sequenced sample: peripheral blood. The CDR3 DNA follows: TGTGCCAGCAGTTCCCCCCCGACAGGGGGCTTT. Translated: CASSSPPTGGF.